What follows are 18 T cell receptor beta chains derived from one specimen sequenced in a study of cytomegalovirus exposure and HLA in healthy donors. The PCR made use of 60 Vbeta and 13 Jbeta primers. Sequencing was performed with immunoSEQ multiplex PCR; in TCRdb, only in-frame clones are kept and a portion is missing. Of about 140,000 clones listed, just under 85% are singletons. Sequenced input: PBMCs. Source of these receptors: a man aged 35-49 years in good health and CMV-seropositive.

The chain uses TRBV9 and TRBJ2-7; the match to TRBD1 covers 7 bases. Trimming took 0 bases from V and 7 from J; bases not matched to a gene: 10. The germline V gene has CDR1 SGDLS and CDR2 YYNGEE. The CDR3 totals 15 residues. The CDR3 DNA sequence: TGTGCCAGCAGCGTAGAGGCAGGGGGACCTTGGGAGCAGTACTTC. Translating gives CASSVEAGGPWEQYF.

J is TRBJ2-1 and V is TRBV9; D call uncertain. Trimming took off 2 bases at V and 12 bases at J, with 15 bases between the two ends. The length of the CDR3 is 13 residues. The germline V gene encodes CDR1 SGDLS and CDR2 YYNGEE. CDR3 sequence reads: CASSVGTSWAQFF. DNA of the CDR3: TGTGCCAGCAGCGTTGGCACCTCTTGGGCGCAGTTCTTC.

The gene calls are TRBV12-5 and TRBJ1-3, with 10 positions matching TRBD1. The junction had 6 bases not matched to a gene; V was cut back by 0 bases and J by 4 bases. The CDR3 consists of 17 residues. Germline V gene data show CDR1 as LGHNT and CDR2 as FRNRAP. The DNA of the CDR3 is TGTGCTAGTGGTTTGGTTATGACAGGGGGCTTCGGAAACACCATATATTTT. Translation gives CASGLVMTGGFGNTIYF.

The J gene is TRBJ1-2, the V gene TRBV30, with a weak D call TRBD1 (5 bases). The germline V gene has CDR1 GTSNPN and CDR2 SVGIG (reference sequence). The CDR3 has 12 amino acids. The ends were cut back, 0 bases at V and 13 bases at J, with 15 bases in the middle. DNA of the CDR3: TGTGCCTGGAGTGTACTGGGGCCGCCCCGCACCTTC. Encoded protein: CAWSVLGPPRTF.

This clone was picked up one time. This rearrangement joins TRBV27 to TRBJ1-2, with D perhaps TRBD1 (5 bases). Trimming stripped 3 bases from V and 2 bases from J, with 10 bases between. This CDR3 contains 14 residues. CDR1 is MNHEY and CDR2 is SMNVEV in the germline V gene (reference sequence). DNA of the CDR3: TGTGCCAGCAGTTTTCTTGGGGGGAACTATGGCTACACCTTC. This translates into CASSFLGGNYGYTF.

This chain uses TRBV5-1 with TRBJ2-5, with D possibly matching TRBD1 (5 bases). V lost 1 base and J lost 5, with 12 bases in between. The germline CDR1 and CDR2 sequences are SGHRS and YFSETQ. The CDR3 is made up of 14 amino acids. The CDR3 bases are TGCGCCAGCAGCTTGCTACAGGATTCGGAGACCCAGTACTTC. Its translation: CASSLLQDSETQYF.

This clone was seen just once. The chain employs TRBV27 and TRBJ2-7; D might be TRBD1 (6 bases). There are 14 residues in the CDR3. Germline V gene lookup returns CDR1 MNHEY and CDR2 SMNVEV (reference sequence). The germline V and J ends were trimmed by 5 bases and 0 bases, with 11 bases remaining between them. The CDR3 sequence is CASSALGGSYEQYF. In DNA form, the CDR3 reads TGTGCCAGCAGTGCCCTAGGGGGCTCCTACGAGCAGTACTTC.

This chain links TRBV6-1 with TRBJ2-1, with D possibly being TRBD2 (6 bases). The CDR3 length is 16 residues. V shed 2 bases and J shed 6 bases, with 17 bases lying between them. Germline V gives CDR1 MNHNS, CDR2 SASEGT. The CDR3 region is CASSERGLPVGNEQFF. DNA of the CDR3: TGTGCCAGCAGTGAACGGGGACTCCCCGTGGGCAATGAGCAGTTCTTC.

J is TRBJ1-5 and V is TRBV27; 8 bases match TRBD1. With V trimmed by 1 base and J by 1 base, 3 bases remained unmatched. The CDR3 sequence is 16 residues long. Germline values: CDR1 MNHEY, CDR2 SMNVEV (reference sequence). The CDR3 loop is CASSLLGQGSNQPQHF. The CDR3 DNA reads TGTGCCAGCAGTTTATTAGGACAGGGAAGCAATCAGCCCCAGCATTTT.

This clone was detected only a few times. The chain employs TRBV29-1 and TRBJ2-7; 9 bases are shared with TRBD1. CDR3 length: 16 residues. J was trimmed by 2 bases and V by 4 bases; bases with no gene match: 12. Germline V lookup: CDR1 SQVTM, CDR2 ANQGSEA. In DNA form, the CDR3 reads TGCAGCGTTGGTGGGGACCGGGACAGGGAGGCCTACGAGCAGTACTTC. This codes for CSVGGDRDREAYEQYF.

The CDR3 protein is CSVQTGLRGTEAFF. CDR3 in DNA: TGCAGCGTTCAGACAGGCCTAAGGGGGACTGAAGCTTTCTTT. The genes are TRBV29-1 and TRBJ1-1; a possible D gene is TRBD1 (6 bases). Germline V gene lookup returns CDR1 SQVTM and CDR2 ANQGSEA. Trimming removed 5 bases from V and 5 bases from J, with 18 bases in between. The CDR3 extends over 14 amino acids.

The chain couples TRBV9 to TRBJ1-3, with 7 bases lining up with TRBD1. The CDR3 totals 14 residues. The germline V gene has CDR1 SGDLS and CDR2 YYNGEE. After removal of 0 bases from V and 6 bases from J, the junction contained 3 bases not matched to a gene. The CDR3 DNA reads as TGTGCCAGCAGCGTAGGACAGGGAATAAACACCATATATTTT. Protein: CASSVGQGINTIYF.

This clone was detected a few times. The rearrangement joins TRBV6-4 to TRBJ2-3; possible D gene TRBD2, 6 bases. CDR1 is MRHNA and CDR2 is SNTAGT in the germline V gene. V lost 0 bases to trimming and J lost 6 bases, with 10 bases between them. The CDR3 extends over 14 amino acids. The CDR3 reads CASSDSSGKDTQYF. Written as DNA, the CDR3 is TGTGCCAGCAGTGACTCTAGCGGCAAGGATACGCAGTATTTT.

With respect to this clone: This CDR3 is also generated by other DNA sequences in the sample. The V call is TRBV4-3, the J call TRBJ1-5; no reliable D call. This CDR3 is 15 amino acids long. The V end lost 0 bases, the J end lost 1 base, and 7 bases lay between the germline ends. In germline, CDR1 is LGHNA, CDR2 YSLEER. Here the CDR3 reads CASSQDSGSNQPQHF. The CDR3 coding sequence is TGCGCCAGCAGCCAAGATTCCGGGAGCAATCAGCCCCAGCATTTT.

The V and J genes are TRBV4-3 and TRBJ2-1, with D possibly matching TRBD2 (5 bases). Trimming pared 4 bases from V and 3 bases from J, leaving 7 bases between. Germline V lookup: CDR1 LGHNA, CDR2 YSLEER. CDR3 length: 13 amino acids. CDR3 in amino acids: CASSREGYNEQFF. The CDR3, as DNA: TGCGCCAGCAGCCGCGAGGGCTACAATGAGCAGTTCTTC.

This clone was counted between two and nine times. J is TRBJ1-2 and V is TRBV4-3; no definite D call. Germline V gene data show CDR1 as LGHNA and CDR2 as YSLEER. V was shortened by 4 bases and J by 6 bases, with 15 bases between the two germline ends. The CDR3 runs 14 residues. Here the CDR3 reads CASSLSVEGHGYTF. In DNA form, the CDR3 reads TGCGCCAGCAGCCTCTCCGTCGAGGGTCATGGCTACACCTTC.

The chain is built from TRBV7-2 and TRBJ2-5; D may be TRBD2 (5 bases). CDR3 length equals 14 residues. Germline V gene lookup returns CDR1 SGHTA and CDR2 FQGNSA. The V gene lost 6 bases and the J gene lost 4 bases, with 15 bases spanning the gap. CDR3 coding DNA: TGTGCCAGCAGTATGGGTGCGGGCTTAGAGACCCAGTACTTC. Its translation: CASSMGAGLETQYF.

This clone was observed a handful of times. The chain is built from TRBV1 and TRBJ2-5; the listed D gene, TRBD2, was not tested against the DNA. TRBV1 is termed a pseudogene. The CDR3 runs 13 residues. CDR3 amino acids: CTSSAGLYETQYF. The CDR3 DNA follows: TGCACCAGCAGCGCGGGACTTTATGAGACCCAGTACTTC.